One T cell receptor beta chain is described in this entry. Its matching antigen is unknown. Per the original methods: Published virus-specific TCRB sequences matched only a few of the patient CD8+ clones exceeding 1%. Assay: immunoSEQ multiplex PCR; the TCRdb copy retains only in-frame clones and omits some. The V and J calls and clone size come from that table; D and trimming were worked out from the DNA. The profile shows about 18,000 clones, about four fifths of them singletons. These data originate in a study of somatic mutations in cytotoxic T cells in rheumatoid arthritis. Across the whole study: The authors flow-sorted some V beta antibody-stained T-cell populations at nearly 100% purity, including V beta1+ cells that they sequenced for TCRB. Findings and limits, study-wide: For about an eighth of the 65 patients, a single CD8+ clone accounted for more than 20% of CD8+ cells.

There are 14 residues in the CDR3. Germline CDR1 is SGHAT and CDR2 is FQNNGV. J lost 4 bases, V lost 3 bases, and 5 bases had no gene match. This TCR was recovered from an adult with rheumatoid arthritis. The specimen sequenced was CD8+ T cells sorted from blood. The J gene is TRBJ2-7, the V gene TRBV11-2, with TRBD2 matching 8 bases. The CDR3 here is CASSFSGGEYEQYF. DNA for the CDR3: TGTGCCAGCAGCTTCTCGGGGGGGGAATACGAGCAGTACTTC.